A single sample is the source of the 27 T cell receptor beta chains below, sequenced in a study of blood T cell repertoires in COVID-19. Repertoires were generated with immunoSEQ multiplex PCR, while TCRdb's copy carries only in-frame clones and drops some. The sample yields some 120,000 clones, 81% seen once. Sequencing was done on a sample of peripheral blood. The source is a human donor in a cohort sampled during active COVID-19.

This rearrangement joins TRBV10-3 to TRBJ1-1, with D perhaps matching TRBD1 (5 bases). With 4 bases removed from V and 11 bases from J, the gap between germline ends came to 20 bases. This CDR3 spans 14 amino acids. Looked up from germline, CDR1 is ENHRY and CDR2 is SYGVKD. DNA for the CDR3: TGTGCCATCAGTGCACAGGAGTTGCCCGGTCGGGCTTTCTTT. This translates into CAISAQELPGRAFF.

The chain combines TRBV5-6 with TRBJ1-5; D might be TRBD1 (5 bases). The CDR3 spans 15 residues. The V gene's germline CDR1 is SGHDT and CDR2 YYEEEE. Trimming shortened V by 4 bases and J by 0 bases, and 11 bases separated the two germline ends. The CDR3 protein is CASSRWGHSNQPQHF. As DNA, the CDR3 is TGTGCCAGCAGCCGGTGGGGCCATAGCAATCAGCCCCAGCATTTT.

V and J are TRBV6-5 and TRBJ2-7; maybe TRBD1 (6 bases). The V gene lost 2 bases and the J gene lost 3 bases, with 14 bases spanning the gap. Germline assignment: CDR1 MNHEY and CDR2 SVGAGI. The CDR3 has 15 residues. The CDR3 DNA follows: TGTGCCAGCAGTTACAACAGGGTCACCTTCTACGAGCAGTACTTC. It yields the protein CASSYNRVTFYEQYF.

This chain uses TRBV23-1 with TRBJ2-7; the match to TRBD2 covers 9 bases. TRBV23-1 counts as an open reading frame of uncertain function. V trimming: 4 bases; J trimming: 2 bases; junction bases outside the gene matches: 9. This CDR3 contains 16 residues. CDR3 sequence (DNA): TGCGCCAGCAGTCCGGATGGGCGGGGGGGAACCTACGAGCAGTACTTC. It is translated as CASSPDGRGGTYEQYF.

The V call is TRBV18, the J call TRBJ1-5; D gene ambiguous. The CDR3 is made up of 19 amino acids. With 6 bases removed from V and 0 bases from J, the gap between germline ends came to 24 bases. Germline V gene sequence: CDR1 KGHSH, CDR2 LQKENI. CDR3 region: CASSQIQTTRTYSNQPQHF. The CDR3 DNA reads as TGTGCCAGCTCCCAGATTCAAACGACAAGAACTTATAGCAATCAGCCCCAGCATTTT.

This clone was counted a single time. The chain links TRBV5-4 to TRBJ2-5; D may be TRBD1 (5 bases). V was trimmed by 2 bases and J by 1 base, leaving 9 bases between them. This CDR3 has 14 amino acids. Germline CDR1 and CDR2: SGHNT and YYREEE (reference sequence). The CDR3 reads CASSLSTGQETQYF. DNA for the CDR3: TGTGCCAGCAGCTTAAGCACAGGCCAAGAGACCCAGTACTTC. Looking up the rest from reference TRBV5-4 and TRBJ2-5 gives the full variable domain: ETGVTQSPTHLIKTRGQQVTLRCSSQSGHNTVSWYQQALGQGPQFIFQYYREEENGRGNFPPRFSGLQFPNYSSELNVNALELDDSALYLCASSLSTGQETQYFGPGTRLLVL.

DNA of the CDR3: TGTGCCACGGGACAGGGAAACTATGGCTACACCTTC. It codes for CATGQGNYGYTF. The V call is TRBV6-6, the J call TRBJ1-2; 9 nucleotides agree with TRBD1. This CDR3 has 12 residues. Unmatched junction bases numbered 2, after V lost 10 bases and J lost 2 bases. Germline loops: CDR1 MNHNY, CDR2 SVGAGI (reference sequence).

V usage is TRBV9 and J usage is TRBJ2-1, with TRBD1 matching over 7 bases. The germline gives CDR1 SGDLS, CDR2 YYNGEE. The CDR3 consists of 14 residues. V was clipped by 3 bases and J by 2 bases; unmatched bases: 2. CDR3 nucleotide sequence: TGTGCCAGCAGCGCGGGGACAGCCTACAATGAGCAGTTCTTC. Translating gives CASSAGTAYNEQFF.

DNA of the CDR3: TGTGCCAGCAGCGCGGCCGGGAGGCGCAGTGGTGGAAACACCATATATTTT. This codes for CASSAAGRRSGGNTIYF. The chain joins TRBV9 to TRBJ1-3; no firm D call. The CDR3 length is 17 residues. CDR1 is SGDLS and CDR2 is YYNGEE in the germline V gene. The germline V and J ends were trimmed by 3 bases and 3 bases, with 19 bases remaining between them.

This chain uses TRBV7-6 with TRBJ2-7; TRBD2 agrees at 9 bases. This CDR3 comprises 17 residues. Trimming removed 1 base from V and 3 bases from J; junction bases left unmatched: 10. Germline values: CDR1 SGHVS, CDR2 FNYEAQ. This chain's CDR3 is CASSLGLAGSILYEQYF. The CDR3 nucleotides read TGTGCCAGCAGCTTAGGTCTAGCGGGATCCATTCTCTACGAGCAGTACTTC. Filled out from reference TRBV7-6 and TRBJ2-7, the complete variable domain reads GAGVSQSPRYKVTKRGQDVALRCDPISGHVSLYWYRQALGQGPEFLTYFNYEAQQDKSGLPNDRFSAERPEGSISTLTIQRTEQRDSAMYRCASSLGLAGSILYEQYFGPGTRLTVT.

CDR3 coding DNA: TGTGCCTGCGCGGACAGGGGCAATCAGCCCCAGCATTTT. This sequence encodes CACADRGNQPQHF. V is TRBV30 and J is TRBJ1-5, with 8 bases identical to TRBD1. The ends lost 6 bases at V and 2 bases at J; junction bases unmatched: 3. The CDR3 loop spans 13 amino acids. CDR1 is GTSNPN, CDR2 SVGIG, per germline (reference sequence). Variable domain in full (rest from reference TRBV30 and TRBJ1-5): SQTIHQWPATLVQPVGSPLSLECTVEGTSNPNLYWYRQAAGRGLQLLFYSVGIGQISSEVPQNLSASRPQDRQFILSSKKLLLSDSGFYLCACADRGNQPQHFGDGTRLSIL.

This sequence joins TRBV28 and TRBJ2-3; TRBD2 matches at 15 bases. The V gene's germline CDR1 is MDHEN and CDR2 SYDVKM. The CDR3 covers 18 residues. Losses at the gene ends were 3 bases for V and 3 bases for J; bases not matched to a gene: 7. CDR3 sequence: CASSFAGLAGGSTDTQYF. The CDR3 DNA follows: TGTGCCAGCAGTTTTGCGGGACTAGCGGGAGGTTCGACAGATACGCAGTATTTT.

The chain uses TRBV7-2 and TRBJ2-7; 7 nucleotides agree with TRBD1. CDR1 and CDR2 (germline): SGHTA, FQGNSA. V lost 2 bases to trimming and J lost 2 bases; unmatched junction nucleotides: 6. The CDR3 is 15 residues long. This CDR3 is CASSLQRQGAYEQYF. The CDR3 nucleotides read TGTGCCAGCAGCTTACAGCGACAGGGAGCCTACGAGCAGTACTTC.

The rearrangement joins TRBV5-1 to TRBJ2-5; the D is unclear. The V gene lost 1 base and the J gene lost 5 bases, with 12 bases spanning the gap. The CDR3 runs 14 residues. CDR1 and CDR2 from the germline V gene are SGHRS and YFSETQ. CDR3 DNA: TGCGCCAGCAGCTTGACAGCAGGCGCGGAGACCCAGTACTTC. Encoded protein: CASSLTAGAETQYF.

This chain joins TRBV10-1 and TRBJ1-1, with D perhaps TRBD1 (6 bases). V lost 5 bases to trimming and J lost 0 bases, with 13 bases between them. This CDR3 is built from 15 residues. In germline, CDR1 is WNHNN, CDR2 SYGVQD (reference sequence). The DNA of the CDR3 is TGCGCCAGCAGTTTTCGGACAGATATGAACACTGAAGCTTTCTTT. Protein sequence: CASSFRTDMNTEAFF.

The rearrangement links TRBV10-3 to TRBJ1-2; D is undetermined. The germline gives CDR1 ENHRY, CDR2 SYGVKD. This CDR3 spans 12 amino acids. V gave up 3 bases and J gave up 7 bases, with 9 bases separating them. CDR3: CAISEEIIGYTF. CDR3 coding DNA: TGTGCCATCAGTGAAGAGATTATTGGCTACACCTTC.

This rearrangement joins TRBV6-6 to TRBJ2-7; 7 nucleotides line up with TRBD1. The CDR3 sequence is 15 residues long. J gave up 2 bases and V 6 bases, and 10 bases lay outside the gene matches. Germline V lookup: CDR1 MNHNY, CDR2 SVGAGI (reference sequence). The CDR3 loop reads CASRDTGTETYEQYF. For the CDR3, the DNA is TGTGCCAGCAGGGATACCGGGACAGAGACCTACGAGCAGTACTTC.

As for this clone: The same CDR3 arises from other DNA sequences in this sample as well. This sequence joins TRBV5-1 and TRBJ2-1; 10 bases are shared with TRBD2. This CDR3 region has 16 residues. Germline-derived CDR1 and CDR2 are SGHRS and YFSETQ. Trimming removed 0 bases from V and 4 bases from J; junction bases left unmatched: 4. Here the CDR3 reads CASSLGSGGAYNEQFF. For the CDR3, the DNA is TGCGCCAGCAGCTTGGGGAGCGGGGGGGCTTACAATGAGCAGTTCTTC.

The V gene is TRBV7-6, the J gene TRBJ2-3; no firm D call. CDR3 length: 15 amino acids. CDR1 is SGHVS and CDR2 is FNYEAQ in the germline V gene. Trimming left V 5 bases short and J 6 bases short, with 18 bases between. CDR3 bases: TGTGCCAGCAGCCGGCTGGGCGCAGGCGTTGATACGCAGTATTTT. This codes for CASSRLGAGVDTQYF. The entire variable domain, with the rest obtained from reference TRBV7-6 and TRBJ2-3, is as follows: GAGVSQSPRYKVTKRGQDVALRCDPISGHVSLYWYRQALGQGPEFLTYFNYEAQQDKSGLPNDRFSAERPEGSISTLTIQRTEQRDSAMYRCASSRLGAGVDTQYFGPGTRLTVL.

The V call is TRBV28, the J call TRBJ1-5, with D maybe TRBD1 (5 bases). Germline V gives CDR1 MDHEN, CDR2 SYDVKM. This CDR3 is built from 17 residues. The V and J ends lost 3 bases and 1 base respectively, with 16 bases between them. Here the CDR3 DNA reads TGTGCCAGCAGTTTCACGACAGCCAAACTCAGCAATCAGCCCCAGCATTTT. Its protein product is CASSFTTAKLSNQPQHF.

This chain uses TRBV7-3 with TRBJ2-7, with TRBD1 matching over 7 bases. The CDR3 totals 15 residues. Germline-derived CDR1 and CDR2 are SGHTA and FQGTGA. J gave up 0 bases and V 5 bases, and 7 bases lay outside the gene matches. The CDR3 nucleotides read TGTGCCAGCAGCCCGGGACAGCCGAGCTCCTACGAGCAGTACTTC. Protein: CASSPGQPSSYEQYF.

The chain joins TRBV12-3 or TRBV12-4 to TRBJ1-2, with D perhaps TRBD1 (6 bases). V gave up 6 bases and J gave up 4 bases, with 9 bases separating them. CDR3 length: 12 residues. In nucleotides, the CDR3 is TGTGCCAGCAGACCGGACAGCTATGGCTACACCTTC. This encodes CASRPDSYGYTF.

The V call is TRBV2, the J call TRBJ2-7, with a possible D match to TRBD2 (5 bases). CDR3 length: 13 amino acids. Germline CDR1 SNHLY, CDR2 FYNNEI. The germline V and J ends were trimmed by 3 bases and 2 bases, with 8 bases remaining between them. CDR3 nucleotides: TGTGCCAGCAGTGATGGTAGCGCCTACGAGCAGTACTTC. Residues: CASSDGSAYEQYF.

The chain has TRBV11-2 and TRBJ2-7, with D tentatively TRBD1 (5 bases). The V gene's germline CDR1 is SGHAT and CDR2 FQNNGV. This CDR3 spans 14 amino acids. Trimming stripped 4 bases from V and 1 base from J, with 11 bases between. The CDR3 DNA reads TGTGCCAGCAGCTCTTTACAGGTTTCCTACGAGCAGTACTTC. Its protein product is CASSSLQVSYEQYF.

The sample holds a few counts of this clone. This chain connects TRBV19 to TRBJ2-4, with 12 bases identical to TRBD1. The junction had 10 bases not matched to a gene; V was cut back by 10 bases and J by 12 bases. The CDR3 length is 13 residues. Germline V gives CDR1 LNHDA, CDR2 SQIVND (reference sequence). CDR3 DNA sequence: TGTGCCACTTCCGGGACAGGGGGCAGGAGTCAGTACTTC. Its protein product is CATSGTGGRSQYF. Combining the CDR3 with reference TRBV19 and TRBJ2-4 gives the whole variable domain DGGITQSPKYLFRKEGQNVTLSCEQNLNHDAMYWYRQDPGQGLRLIYYSQIVNDFQKGDIAEGYSVSREKKESFPLTVTSAQKNPTAFYLCATSGTGGRSQYFGAGTRLSVL.

This clone was seen a single time. The chain joins TRBV5-1 to TRBJ2-3; maybe TRBD1 (6 bases). Trimming took off 2 bases at V and 3 bases at J, with 16 bases between the two ends. Germline-derived CDR1 and CDR2 are SGHRS and YFSETQ. The CDR3 has 16 residues. CDR3 sequence reads: CASSLSGPRGTDTQYF. CDR3 coding DNA: TGCGCCAGCAGCTTATCCGGCCCGAGGGGGACAGATACGCAGTATTTT.

The chain is built from TRBV6-1 and TRBJ2-7; TRBD1 is a possible D gene (5 bases). V lost 2 bases, J lost 3 bases, and 5 bases lay in between. The CDR3 is made up of 12 amino acids. In germline, CDR1 is MNHNS, CDR2 SASEGT. The CDR3 DNA is TGTGCCAGCAGTGAACAGGGCTACGAGCAGTACTTC. Its translation: CASSEQGYEQYF.